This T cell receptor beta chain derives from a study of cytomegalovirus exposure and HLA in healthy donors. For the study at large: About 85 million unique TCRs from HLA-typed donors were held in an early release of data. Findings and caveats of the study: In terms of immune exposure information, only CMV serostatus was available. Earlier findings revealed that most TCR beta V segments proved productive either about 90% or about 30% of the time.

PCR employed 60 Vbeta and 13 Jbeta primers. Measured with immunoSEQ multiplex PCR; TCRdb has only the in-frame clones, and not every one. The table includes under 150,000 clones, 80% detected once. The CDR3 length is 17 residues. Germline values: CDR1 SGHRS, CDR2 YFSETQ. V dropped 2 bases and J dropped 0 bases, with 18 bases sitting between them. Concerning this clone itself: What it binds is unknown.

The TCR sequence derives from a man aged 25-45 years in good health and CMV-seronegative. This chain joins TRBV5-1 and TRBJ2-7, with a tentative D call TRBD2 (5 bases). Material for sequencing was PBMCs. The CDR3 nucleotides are TGCGCCAGCAGCTTCCCTGGGAGAGGGCTCTCCTCCTACGAGCAGTACTTC. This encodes CASSFPGRGLSSYEQYF.